These 32 T cell receptor beta chains came from one sample sequenced in a study of tumor and adjacent non-tumor tissue in lung cancer. The library came from three nested PCR rounds adapted from ARM-PCR protocols. TCRdb reprocessed the multiplex PCR reads with MiXCR, giving one entry per CDR3 protein. The sample has roughly 120,000 distinct CDR3 sequences, roughly 80% seen once. RNA was extracted from bulk tissue without any cell sorting. The sample was lung tumor tissue. These receptors were taken from a woman aged 55 to 70 with non-small cell lung cancer.

A word on this clonotype: Sequence at one end of the junction differs from germline and may be a read error. This sequence joins TRBV6-2 or TRBV6-3 and TRBJ1-1; 7 bases line up with TRBD1. The CDR3 loop spans 15 amino acids. The germline gives CDR1 MNHEY, CDR2 SVGEGT. In nucleotides, the CDR3 is TGTGCCAGCAACGTAGGGGGCTTGACTAACACTGAAACTATCTTT. Encoded protein: CASNVGGLTNTETIF.

This sequence joins TRBV11-2 and TRBJ1-2, with a weak D call TRBD1 (5 bases). This CDR3 has 15 residues. Germline values: CDR1 SGHAT, CDR2 FQNNGV. Trimming removed 6 bases at V and 1 base at J, with 15 bases between. The DNA for the CDR3 is TGTGCCAGCAGTCCCGGGGCGAGCTTTAACTATGGCTACACCTTC. Amino acid sequence: CASSPGASFNYGYTF.

With regard to this clonotype: Without the conserved terminal phenylalanine or tryptophan, this CDR3 likely stems from a read error. V is TRBV10-3 and J is TRBJ1-1, with 8 bases aligning to TRBD1. Trimming took 7 bases from V and 0 from J; bases not matched to a gene: 4. The CDR3 runs 14 residues. Germline V gene data show CDR1 as ENHRY and CDR2 as SYGVKD. The CDR3 bases are TGTGCCATCACCCGACAGGGGCTGAACACTGAAGCTTTCCTT. It translates to CAITRQGLNTEAFL.

Note on this clonotype: Germline is not matched at one junction end, which may reflect a read error. This chain uses TRBV7-9 with TRBJ2-3; D ambiguous. The length of the CDR3 is 15 residues. Germline V gene lookup returns CDR1 SEHNR and CDR2 FQNEAQ (reference sequence). The CDR3 sequence is CGSSSFRGYTDTQYF. CDR3 DNA: TGTGGCAGCAGCTCTTTTCGCGGCTACACAGATACGCAGTATTTT.

Concerning this clonotype: A much larger clone is a single base away; this may be a read error. The chain couples TRBV29-1 to TRBJ2-6, with D possibly TRBD2 on 6 matching bases. The germline gives CDR1 SQVTM, CDR2 ANQGSEA. The CDR3 contains 14 residues. The CDR3 bases are TGCAGCGTTGAGGAGGGTAATGGGGTCAACGTCCTGACTTTC. As protein: CSVEEGNGVNVLTF. Full variable domain (rest looked up from reference TRBV29-1 and TRBJ2-6): SAVISQKPSRDICQRGTSLTIQCQVDSQVTMMFWYRQQPGQSLTLIATANQGSEATYESGFVIDKFPISRPNLTFSTLTVSNMSPEDSSIYLCSVEEGNGVNVLTFGAGSRLTVL.

The gene calls are TRBV6-6 and TRBJ2-2; D is perhaps TRBD1 (6 bases). Germline values: CDR1 MNHNY, CDR2 SVGAGI (reference sequence). V lost 0 bases and J lost 9, with 14 bases in between. CDR3 length: 15 amino acids. CDR3 sequence reads: CASSYSTSGAWELFF. CDR3 DNA: TGTGCCAGCAGTTACTCGACATCAGGGGCCTGGGAGCTGTTTTTT.

As to this clonotype: This may stem from a read error, because a much larger clone lies one nucleotide away. The CDR3 loop reads CSAASLEAFF. CDR3 DNA sequence: TGCAGTGCCGCTTCTCTCGAAGCTTTCTTT. The chain uses TRBV20-1 and TRBJ1-1; D uncertain. V was cut by 6 bases and J by 8 bases, with 10 bases left in between. CDR3 size: 10 residues. CDR1 and CDR2 from the germline V gene are DFQATT and SNEGSKA (reference sequence).

In its sample, this clonotype was seen a few times. In nucleotides, the CDR3 is TGCGCCAGCAGCCAAGATAGGGCGGGGGGGTTACCCGATACCCAGTACTTC. Translating gives CASSQDRAGGLPDTQYF. The V gene is TRBV4-1, the J gene TRBJ2-5; TRBD2 matches at 9 bases. The CDR3 consists of 17 residues. Germline CDR1 reads MGHRA; CDR2 reads YSYEKL. J gave up 8 bases and V 0 bases, and 13 bases lay outside the gene matches.

As for this clonotype: A junction end diverges from the germline sequence, so it may reflect a read error. J is TRBJ2-5 and V is TRBV12-5; TRBD2 aligns across 9 bases. Germline-derived CDR1 and CDR2 are LGHNT and FRNRAP. CDR3 size: 16 residues. The CDR3 region is CTSGSWTSAAQETQYF. Written as DNA, the CDR3 is TGTACTAGTGGTTCGTGGACTAGCGCGGCCCAAGAGACCCAGTACTTC. The entire variable domain, with the rest obtained from reference TRBV12-5 and TRBJ2-5, is as follows: DARVTQTPRHKVTEMGQEVTMRCQPILGHNTVFWYRQTMMQGLELLAYFRNRAPLDDSGMPKDRFSAEMPDATLATLKIQPSEPRDSAVYFCTSGSWTSAAQETQYFGPGTRLLVL.

On this clonotype itself: The junction departs from germline at one end; a sequencing error may be responsible. The chain joins TRBV20-1 to TRBJ1-2; maybe TRBD1 (5 bases). From germline, CDR1 is DFQATT and CDR2 SNEGSKA (reference sequence). This CDR3 has 13 amino acids. DNA of the CDR3: TGCAGTGCTAGAGCTCAGGGAGAATATGTCTACACCTTC. It is translated as CSARAQGEYVYTF.

Comments on this clonotype: The conserved closing phenylalanine or tryptophan is absent in this CDR3, likely reflecting a read error. The chain combines TRBV11-2 with TRBJ2-5, with D tentatively TRBD1 (6 bases). There are 14 residues in the CDR3. Per germline, CDR1 SGHAT and CDR2 FQNNGV. The CDR3 spells CASRSQGGQDTQYL. The CDR3 nucleotides are TGTGCCAGCCGTTCACAGGGCGGTCAAGATACCCAGTACCTC.

Turning to this clonotype: A much more abundant neighbour one base away suggests this may be a read error. The chain employs TRBV6-2 or TRBV6-3 and TRBJ2-1, with 7 bases that match TRBD1. Germline CDR1 and CDR2: MNHEY and SVGEGT. This CDR3 comprises 14 residues. The CDR3 DNA sequence: TGTGCCAGCAGTTCTACAGGGGCCTACAATGATCAGTTCTTC. This sequence encodes CASSSTGAYNDQFF.

Of note for this clonotype: The final CDR3 position lacks the conserved phenylalanine or tryptophan, pointing to a likely read error. V usage is TRBV11-1 and J usage is TRBJ1-2, with D perhaps TRBD1 (6 bases). There are 14 residues in the CDR3. Germline V CDR1 and CDR2: SGHAT, FQDESV (reference sequence). CDR3 bases: TGTGGCAGGAGCTCACAGGGCCCGCCCTATGGTTACACCTTA. Translating it yields CGRSSQGPPYGYTL.

A word on this clonotype: One junction end does not reproduce the germline sequence, and a read error may be involved. The chain uses TRBV11-3 and TRBJ1-4, with D unresolved. CDR3 length: 12 amino acids. Germline V gene data show CDR1 as SGHNT and CDR2 as YENEEA. This CDR3 reads CASSLESEKLVF. Written as DNA, the CDR3 is TGTGCTAGCAGCCTCGAGTCGGAAAAACTGGTTTTT.

Concerning this clonotype itself: The germline gene is not matched at one end of the junction; a read error may be the cause. V is TRBV11-3 and J is TRBJ1-5; unclear D gene. CDR1 SGHNT and CDR2 YENEEA come from the germline V gene. The CDR3 is 15 residues long. CDR3 sequence: CASSSGSYNNQPQHF. The CDR3 nucleotides read TGCGCCAGCAGCTCGGGGTCATATAACAATCAGCCCCAGCATTTT.

This clonotype has ten or more counts. The chain recombines TRBV10-2 with TRBJ2-1; D ambiguous. CDR3 size: 11 residues. Germline CDR1 reads WSHSY; CDR2 reads SAAADI. The germline V and J ends were trimmed by 5 bases and 12 bases, with 11 bases remaining between them. The CDR3: CASSPQVGQFF. The CDR3 DNA is TGCGCCAGCAGTCCTCAAGTCGGGCAGTTCTTC.

V is TRBV6-2 or TRBV6-3 and J is TRBJ2-1; TRBD2 matches at 7 bases. CDR1 is MNHEY, CDR2 SVGEGT, per germline. The CDR3 contains 16 residues. V lost 5 bases, J lost 4 bases, and 11 bases stayed unmatched. The DNA of the CDR3 is TGTGCCAGCAGTCGCCGACAAGGACTAGAATACAATGAGCAGTTCTTC. Translated, it gives CASSRRQGLEYNEQFF.

This clonotype has only one observation. Sequence at one end of the junction differs from germline and may be a read error. V gene TRBV11-2 combines with J gene TRBJ2-7, with TRBD2 identical over 14 bases. The germline V gene has CDR1 SGHAT and CDR2 FQNNGV. The CDR3 has 15 residues. The CDR3 region is CASSHGTSGSYDQYF. CDR3 DNA sequence: TGTGCTAGCAGCCACGGGACTAGCGGGAGCTACGACCAGTACTTC.

As concerns this clonotype: The conserved closing phenylalanine or tryptophan is absent in this CDR3, likely reflecting a read error. The chain joins TRBV4-3 to TRBJ1-6; 10 nucleotides align to TRBD1. This CDR3 is 15 amino acids long. Germline CDR1 is LGHNA and CDR2 is YSLEER. CDR3: CASNPGDRGNSLLHV. The CDR3 DNA is TGCGCCAGCAACCCCGGGGACAGGGGAAATTCACTCCTCCACGTT.

The chain carries TRBV12-3 or TRBV12-4 and TRBJ2-3, with D possibly being TRBD1 (6 bases). Trimming removed 6 bases from V and 8 bases from J, with 24 bases in between. The CDR3 has 16 residues. CDR3 protein: CASSSVWTASIATQYF. In DNA form, the CDR3 reads TGTGCCAGCAGCTCCGTTTGGACAGCAAGCATAGCTACGCAGTATTTT.

Of note for this clonotype: Germline and junction disagree at one end, which may indicate a read error. The rearrangement uses TRBV12-3 or TRBV12-4 and TRBJ2-5, with D perhaps given as TRBD1 or TRBD2 (6 bases each). The CDR3 runs 15 residues. The CDR3 DNA reads as TGTACCAGCAGTTCAGCTCGGGGGCCACAAGAGACCCAGTACTTC. Translation gives CTSSSARGPQETQYF.

This chain connects TRBV11-2 to TRBJ1-3; TRBD1 matches 7 bases. Per the germline V gene, CDR1 is SGHAT and CDR2 is FQNNGV. J gave up 3 bases and V 3 bases, and 11 bases lay outside the gene matches. CDR3 size: 17 residues. The CDR3 bases are TGTGCCAGCAGCTTCCACGGGACAGCATTCTTTGGAAACACCATATATTTT. It specifies CASSFHGTAFFGNTIYF.

On this clonotype: A much larger clone differs from this one at a single base, so this may be a read error. The chain uses TRBV6-2 or TRBV6-3 and TRBJ1-1; D unclear. Per the germline V gene, CDR1 is MNHEY and CDR2 is SVGEGT. The CDR3 length is 15 residues. In nucleotides, the CDR3 is TGTGCCAGCAGTCCACGGCCAGAGAGGAACACTGAAGCTTCCTTT. It encodes CASSPRPERNTEASF.

The chain employs TRBV11-2 and TRBJ2-2; no definite D call. Germline CDR1 SGHAT, CDR2 FQNNGV. V shed 0 bases and J shed 4 bases, with 9 bases lying between them. The CDR3 covers 15 residues. CDR3 bases: TGTGCCAGCAGCTTAGAGTGGGCGATCACCGGGGAGCTGTTTTTT. This gives the protein CASSLEWAITGELFF.

V and J are TRBV27 and TRBJ2-6, with D perhaps matching TRBD2 (6 bases). CDR3 length: 16 residues. Germline V gives CDR1 MNHEY, CDR2 SMNVEV (reference sequence). The V gene lost 8 bases and the J gene lost 0 bases, with 14 bases spanning the gap. The CDR3 DNA reads as TGTGCCAGCCCGGGAGACAGAGGCTCTGGGGCCAACGTCCTGACTTTC. Its protein product is CASPGDRGSGANVLTF.

With respect to this clonotype: An end of the junction differs from the germline gene, which may be a read error. The chain has TRBV11-1 and TRBJ1-1, with unresolved D. The germline gives CDR1 SGHAT, CDR2 FQDESV (reference sequence). The CDR3 extends over 16 amino acids. CDR3: CASSAGDRPMNTEVFF. The CDR3 DNA sequence: TGTGCCAGCAGCGCAGGAGACCGCCCAATGAACACTGAAGTTTTCTTT.

This clonotype showed up many times. The J gene is TRBJ2-3, the V gene TRBV29-1, with D perhaps TRBD2 (5 bases). Germline V gene data show CDR1 as SQVTM and CDR2 as ANQGSEA. The CDR3 extends over 12 amino acids. Trimming stripped 4 bases from V and 6 bases from J, with 11 bases between. The CDR3 loop is CSVVPSKDTQYF. In DNA, the CDR3 is TGCAGCGTTGTGCCTAGCAAGGATACGCAGTATTTT.

With regard to this clonotype: The CDR3 does not close with the conserved phenylalanine or tryptophan, likely indicating a read error. V usage is TRBV20-1 and J usage is TRBJ2-7, with D possibly being TRBD1 or TRBD2 (5 bases each). Germline values: CDR1 DFQATT, CDR2 SNEGSKA (reference sequence). The CDR3 contains 14 residues. CDR3 residues: CSTSGRQSVREQYI. The CDR3 bases are TGTAGTACAAGTGGGAGACAGAGCGTACGAGAGCAGTACATC.

Many counts were recorded for this clonotype. The chain recombines TRBV4-3 with TRBJ2-1, with TRBD2 identical over 14 bases. Germline V CDR1 and CDR2: LGHNA, YSLEER. J gave up 6 bases and V 4 bases, and 8 bases lay outside the gene matches. CDR3 length: 17 amino acids. CDR3 coding DNA: TGCGCCAGCAGCCGCCTGGGGGGACTAGCGGGAGCCAATGAGCAGTTCTTC. Amino acid sequence: CASSRLGGLAGANEQFF.

This clonotype was counted a few times. The CDR3 spells CAISQDRNTEAFF. For the CDR3, the DNA is TGTGCCATTAGCCAGGACCGCAACACTGAAGCTTTCTTT. The rearrangement joins TRBV11-1 to TRBJ1-1; D unresolved. V was clipped by 10 bases and J by 2 bases, with 14 bases between them. Germline assignment: CDR1 SGHAT and CDR2 FQDESV (reference sequence). This CDR3 has 13 residues.

Comment on this clonotype: The missing conserved phenylalanine or tryptophan at the end of this CDR3 makes a read error likely. The gene calls are TRBV11-1 and TRBJ2-5; no clear D. CDR1 is SGHAT and CDR2 is FQDESV in the germline V gene (reference sequence). This CDR3 comprises 15 residues. With 5 bases removed from V and 4 bases from J, the gap between germline ends came to 17 bases. This chain's CDR3 is CASSPGGDSRETQYL. The CDR3 nucleotides read TGTGCCAGCAGCCCCGGTGGGGATTCTCGAGAGACCCAGTACTTA.

This clonotype occurred many times. This chain links TRBV10-3 with TRBJ2-3; D is unresolved. Looked up from germline, CDR1 is ENHRY and CDR2 is SYGVKD. Trimming removed 2 bases at V and 2 bases at J, with 8 bases between. The length of the CDR3 is 14 residues. DNA for the CDR3: TGTGCCATCAGTGAGGCAGAACACACAGATACGCAGTATTTT. Its translation: CAISEAEHTDTQYF.